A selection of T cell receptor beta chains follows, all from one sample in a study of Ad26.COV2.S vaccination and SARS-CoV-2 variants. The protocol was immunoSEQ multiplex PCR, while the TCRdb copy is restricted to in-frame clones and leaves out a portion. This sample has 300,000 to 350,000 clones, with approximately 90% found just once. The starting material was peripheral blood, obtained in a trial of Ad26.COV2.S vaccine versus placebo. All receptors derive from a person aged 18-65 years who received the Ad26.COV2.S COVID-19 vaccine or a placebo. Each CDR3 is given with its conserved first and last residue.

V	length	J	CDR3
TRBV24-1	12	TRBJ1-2	CATSDVLYGYTF
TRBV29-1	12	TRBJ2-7	CSVEGDSSEQYF
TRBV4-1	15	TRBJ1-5	CASSQDSGANQPQHF
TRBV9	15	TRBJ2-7	CASSVGWQGVYEQYF
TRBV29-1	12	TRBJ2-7	CSVAGPSYEQYF
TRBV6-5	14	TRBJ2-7	CASRGSGGTYEQYF
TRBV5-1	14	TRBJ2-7	CASSLGGQSYEQYF
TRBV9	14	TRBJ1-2	CASSVRSSSYGYTF
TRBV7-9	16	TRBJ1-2	CASSSPNRIPNYGYTF
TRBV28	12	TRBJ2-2	CAISGSTGELFF
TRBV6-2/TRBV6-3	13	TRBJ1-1	CASSTGGVTEAFF
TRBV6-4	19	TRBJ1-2	CASSDSPTGYPLTNYGYTF
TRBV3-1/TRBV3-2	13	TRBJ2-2	CASSQVLPGELFF
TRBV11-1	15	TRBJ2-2	CASSRDRENTGELFF
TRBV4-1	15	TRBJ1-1	CASSQAGAGSAEAFF
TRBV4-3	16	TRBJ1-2	CASSQDGGQFNYGYTF
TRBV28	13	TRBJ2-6	CAGGLSGANVLTF
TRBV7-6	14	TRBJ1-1	CASSPTGLNTEAFF
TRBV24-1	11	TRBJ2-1	CATSELDEQFF
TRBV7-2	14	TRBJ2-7	CASSLEGESYEQYF
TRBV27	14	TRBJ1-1	CASSLRRGQTEAFF
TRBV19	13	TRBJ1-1	CASSMGKNTEAFF
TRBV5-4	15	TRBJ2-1	CASSNLAGEAHEQFF
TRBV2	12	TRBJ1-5	CASTYTGQPQHF
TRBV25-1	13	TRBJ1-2	CASRHSGSYGYTF
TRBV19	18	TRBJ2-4	CASSMGQLLRVAKNIQYF
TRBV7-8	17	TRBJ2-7	CASSLAATGALSYEQYF
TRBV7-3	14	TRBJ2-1	CASSPGSSYNEQFF
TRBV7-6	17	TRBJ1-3	CASSLDQYPTSGNTIYF
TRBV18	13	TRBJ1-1	CASSPPGNTEAFF
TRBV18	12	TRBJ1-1	CASSPQGNEAFF
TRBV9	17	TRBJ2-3	CASSVEGHLLGADTQYF
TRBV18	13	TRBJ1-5	CASSTIRNQPQHF
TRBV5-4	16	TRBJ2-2	CASSLPGIGNTGELFF
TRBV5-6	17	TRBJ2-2	CASIRAGPGRNTGELFF
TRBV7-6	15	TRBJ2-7	CASSSQGGSSYEQYF
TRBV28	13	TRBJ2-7	CASNTLTTYEQYF
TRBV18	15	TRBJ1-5	CASSRRTAINQPQHF
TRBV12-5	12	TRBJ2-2	CASAETTGELFF
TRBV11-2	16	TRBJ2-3	CASSLGGGQSTDTQYF
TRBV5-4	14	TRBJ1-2	CASSLVGRGYGYTF
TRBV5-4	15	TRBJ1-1	CASSFQGYMNTEAFF
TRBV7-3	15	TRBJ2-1	CASSVFGGVNNEQFF
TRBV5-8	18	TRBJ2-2	CASSFGLNSLENTGELFF
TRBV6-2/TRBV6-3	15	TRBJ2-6	CASSSTGQGANVLTF
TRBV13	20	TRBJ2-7	CASSPRADNGTSGREYEQYF
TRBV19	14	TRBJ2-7	CASSISLAAYEQYF
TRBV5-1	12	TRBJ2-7	CASQGGPYEQYF
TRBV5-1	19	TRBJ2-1	CASSFDPTLAGASYNEQFF
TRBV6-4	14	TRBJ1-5	CASSDPPCPGFNHF
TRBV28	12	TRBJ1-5	CASRIGGQPQHF
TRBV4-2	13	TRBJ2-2	CASSQDRLRELFF
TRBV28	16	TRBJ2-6	CASSLTGDSGANVLTF